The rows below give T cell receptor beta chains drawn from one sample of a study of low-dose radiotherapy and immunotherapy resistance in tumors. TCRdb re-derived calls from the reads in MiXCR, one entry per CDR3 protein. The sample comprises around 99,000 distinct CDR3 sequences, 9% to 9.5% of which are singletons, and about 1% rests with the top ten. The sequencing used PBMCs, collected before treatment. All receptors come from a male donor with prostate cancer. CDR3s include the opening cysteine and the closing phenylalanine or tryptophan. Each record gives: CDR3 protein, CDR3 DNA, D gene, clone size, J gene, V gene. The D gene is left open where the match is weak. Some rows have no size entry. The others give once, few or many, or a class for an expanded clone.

CDR3: CASSQRPSGIFPYEQYF; DNA: TGTGCCAGCAGCCAACGTCCTAGCGGGATCTTCCCCTACGAGCAGTACTTC; D: TRBD2; size: .; J: TRBJ2-7; V: TRBV14
CDR3: CASSYTAGTEAFF; DNA: TGTGCCAGCAGTTACACGGCGGGCACTGAAGCTTTCTTT; D: .; size: many; J: TRBJ1-1; V: TRBV6-2/TRBV6-3
CDR3: CASSIWVGGAEQYF; DNA: TGTGCCAGCAGCATATGGGTGGGGGGGGCCGAGCAGTACTTC; D: .; size: many; J: TRBJ2-7; V: TRBV28
CDR3: CASSPGRPTDTQYF; DNA: TGTGCCAGTAGTCCCGGACGGCCCACAGATACGCAGTATTTT; D: .; size: many; J: TRBJ2-3; V: TRBV19
CDR3: CASSPRNLGNEQFF; DNA: TGTGCCAGCAGCCCTCGCAACCTGGGCAATGAGCAGTTCTTC; D: .; size: .; J: TRBJ2-1; V: TRBV14
CDR3: CSAELAGVTDTQYF; DNA: TGCAGTGCGGAACTAGCGGGAGTGACAGATACGCAGTATTTT; D: TRBD2; size: many; J: TRBJ2-3; V: TRBV20-1
CDR3: CASSPRGAGISYEQYF; DNA: TGCGCCAGCAGCCCCAGGGGAGCGGGGATCTCCTACGAGCAGTACTTC; D: .; size: many; J: TRBJ2-7; V: TRBV4-3
CDR3: CASSRGTLADTQYF; DNA: TGTGCCAGCAGTCGCGGTACCCTAGCAGATACGCAGTATTTT; D: .; size: many; J: TRBJ2-3; V: TRBV6-2/TRBV6-3
CDR3: CASSQDPLLGASNTEAFF; DNA: TGCGCCAGCAGCCAAGATCCTCTTTTGGGGGCCTCGAACACTGAAGCTTTCTTT; D: .; size: many; J: TRBJ1-1; V: TRBV4-1
CDR3: CASSQEVNTEAFF; DNA: TGTGCCAGCAGCCAAGAAGTGAACACTGAAGCTTTCTTT; D: .; size: many; J: TRBJ1-1; V: TRBV4-2
CDR3: CSELGTRHYEQFF; DNA: TGCAGTGAACTCGGGACTAGACACTATGAGCAGTTCTTC; D: TRBD2; size: many; J: TRBJ2-1; V: TRBV20-1
CDR3: CASSVFSGSRTDTQYF; DNA: TGTGCCAGCAGTGTCTTCAGCGGGAGTCGCACAGATACGCAGTATTTT; D: TRBD2; size: .; J: TRBJ2-3; V: TRBV28
CDR3: CASSSMENTEAFF; DNA: TGTGCCAGCAGTTCCATGGAGAACACTGAAGCTTTCTTT; D: .; size: many; J: TRBJ1-1; V: TRBV5-5
CDR3: CASSLATSGDSYEQYF; DNA: TGTGCCAGCAGCTTAGCGACTAGCGGAGACTCCTACGAGCAGTACTTC; D: TRBD2; size: many; J: TRBJ2-7; V: TRBV7-9
CDR3: CASSDAGTGTDGYTF; DNA: TGCGCCAGCAGCGATGCCGGGACAGGGACGGATGGCTACACCTTC; D: TRBD1; size: .; J: TRBJ1-2; V: TRBV5-1
CDR3: CSALRQGRADTQYF; DNA: TGCAGCGCCCTCAGACAGGGTCGCGCAGATACGCAGTATTTT; D: TRBD1; size: many; J: TRBJ2-3; V: TRBV29-1
CDR3: CASSQAAEGREKLFF; DNA: TGCGCCAGCAGCCAAGCCGCAGAAGGGAGGGAAAAACTGTTTTTT; D: .; size: many; J: TRBJ1-4; V: TRBV4-3
CDR3: CASSLSPVTDTQYF; DNA: TGTGCCAGCAGCTTGTCCCCGGTTACAGATACGCAGTATTTT; D: .; size: many; J: TRBJ2-3; V: TRBV5-4
CDR3: CASSNTLRGSRRNERFF; DNA: TGTGCCAGCAGCAACACCCTACGCGGGAGTCGTAGAAATGAGCGGTTCTTC; D: TRBD2; size: .; J: TRBJ2-1; V: TRBV7-9
CDR3: CASSLNPLAGRSYEQYF; DNA: TGCGCCAGCAGCCTGAACCCACTAGCGGGACGTTCCTACGAGCAGTACTTC; D: TRBD2; size: many; J: TRBJ2-7; V: TRBV4-1
CDR3: CASSTGQGLTEAFF; DNA: TGTGCCAGTAGTACCGGACAGGGTCTGACTGAAGCTTTCTTT; D: TRBD1; size: .; J: TRBJ1-1; V: TRBV19
CDR3: CASTWDGYEQYF; DNA: TGTGCCAGCACCTGGGACGGCTACGAGCAGTACTTC; D: .; size: few; J: TRBJ2-7; V: TRBV2
CDR3: CASSQVRSYGYTF; DNA: TGTGCCAGCAGCCAAGTGCGCAGCTATGGCTACACCTTC; D: .; size: many; J: TRBJ1-2; V: TRBV3-1
CDR3: CASRLTGFTEAFF; DNA: TGTGCCAGTAGATTGACAGGTTTTACTGAAGCTTTCTTT; D: .; size: many; J: TRBJ1-1; V: TRBV19
CDR3: CASNPPSTDTQYF; DNA: TGTGCCAGCAACCCTCCTAGCACAGATACGCAGTATTTT; D: .; size: many; J: TRBJ2-3; V: TRBV28
CDR3: CAGSVESLGEQYF; DNA: TGTGCCGGCAGCGTAGAATCTCTTGGAGAGCAGTACTTC; D: .; size: .; J: TRBJ2-7; V: TRBV9
CDR3: CASIPQGTEAFF; DNA: TGTGCCAGCATCCCACAGGGAACTGAAGCTTTCTTT; D: .; size: many; J: TRBJ1-1; V: TRBV12-3/TRBV12-4
CDR3: CASRRTDLYEQYF; DNA: TGTGCCAGCAGGAGGACCGACCTCTACGAGCAGTACTTC; D: .; size: many; J: TRBJ2-7; V: TRBV13
CDR3: CASSLGLAAAYEQYF; DNA: TGTGCCAGCAGCCTGGGACTAGCGGCGGCCTACGAGCAGTACTTC; D: TRBD2; size: many; J: TRBJ2-7; V: TRBV7-8
CDR3: CASRARAGIVTTNEKLFF; DNA: TGTGCCAGCAGGGCGAGGGCAGGGATTGTAACAACTAATGAAAAACTGTTTTTT; D: .; size: many; J: TRBJ1-4; V: TRBV6-5
CDR3: CASSIGRTLNGAEAFF; DNA: TGTGCCAGTAGTATCGGCAGGACCCTCAACGGGGCTGAAGCTTTCTTT; D: .; size: many; J: TRBJ1-1; V: TRBV19
CDR3: CASSPESNTGELFF; DNA: TGTGCCAGCTCACCAGAATCGAACACCGGGGAGCTGTTTTTT; D: .; size: once; J: TRBJ2-2; V: TRBV18
CDR3: CAWTGTSGGEGRYEQYF; DNA: TGTGCCTGGACCGGGACTAGCGGGGGTGAGGGTCGCTACGAGCAGTACTTC; D: TRBD2; size: many; J: TRBJ2-7; V: TRBV30
CDR3: CASSALMNTEAFF; DNA: TGTGCCAGCAGCGCACTTATGAACACTGAAGCTTTCTTT; D: .; size: many; J: TRBJ1-1; V: TRBV9
CDR3: CASSPRGQKNIQYF; DNA: TGTGCCAGCAGTCCAAGGGGGCAAAAAAACATTCAGTACTTC; D: TRBD1; size: few; J: TRBJ2-4; V: TRBV27
CDR3: CSARLPRPPNEQFF; DNA: TGCAGTGCTAGGCTCCCCAGGCCGCCCAATGAGCAGTTCTTC; D: .; size: many; J: TRBJ2-1; V: TRBV20-1
CDR3: CASSYDRNNQPQHF; DNA: TGTGCCAGCAGTTACGACAGGAACAATCAGCCCCAGCATTTT; D: .; size: many; J: TRBJ1-5; V: TRBV6-6
CDR3: CASSQQGTEVDTQYF; DNA: TGTGCCAGCAGCCAACAGGGGACCGAGGTGGATACGCAGTATTTT; D: TRBD1; size: .; J: TRBJ2-3; V: TRBV7-3
CDR3: CASSTSINEQFF; DNA: TGTGCCAGCAGCACCTCGATCAATGAGCAGTTCTTC; D: .; size: many; J: TRBJ2-1; V: TRBV12-3/TRBV12-4